This T cell receptor (beta chain) was profiled in a study of cytomegalovirus exposure and HLA in healthy donors. Study results and limitations: A later analysis linked a missense DCLRE1C variant to TCR beta V- and J-gene trimming. The Asian-associated ancestry cluster reportedly had fewer N-insertions than the 666-donor mean in a later analysis.

Remarks on this clone: Its antigen remains unknown.

This CDR3 comprises 15 residues. Germline trimming cut 1 base from V and 2 bases from J; bases unmatched to any gene: 2. Germline V gene sequence: CDR1 SGHDT, CDR2 YYEEEE. Use of 60 Vbeta and 13 Jbeta primers characterized the PCR. Assay: immunoSEQ multiplex PCR; the TCRdb copy retains only in-frame clones and omits some. The sample consists of about 90,000 clones, roughly 70% of them appearing once. This receptor was obtained from a man aged 30-40 years in good health and CMV-seronegative. The rearrangement links TRBV5-6 to TRBJ1-5; TRBD1 aligns across 8 bases. Input material: PBMCs. CDR3 residues: CASSLSGGGNQPQHF. CDR3 bases: TGTGCCAGCAGCTTGTCAGGGGGCGGCAATCAGCCCCAGCATTTT.